This is a list of T cell receptor beta chains from one sample in a study of T-cell memory formation after mild COVID-19. MiXCR, run by TCRdb on the 5' RACE reads, gives a single entry per CDR3 protein. The table has 400,000 to 500,000 distinct CDR3 sequences, around 18% seen once. Sequencing input: PBMCs or a T cell subset sorted from them (not recorded which). The receptors come from an adult woman who had mild COVID-19 (a few samples of this study predate the infection). Cell type and time point are not known. Each CDR3 is given with its conserved first and last residue. The D gene is left open where the match is weak. The listing skips clone size in some rows; elsewhere it reads once, few, many or a size class.

cdr3_aa cdr3_nt j_call d_call clone_size v_call
CASRGQGMGNQPQHF TGTGCCAGCAGAGGACAGGGTATGGGCAATCAGCCCCAGCATTTT TRBJ1-5 TRBD1 few TRBV12-3/TRBV12-4
CSARIQGGGETQYF TGCAGTGCTAGAATCCAGGGAGGGGGAGAGACCCAGTACTTC TRBJ2-5 - few TRBV20-1
CASSIYGGRSDTQYF TGTGCCAGTAGTATATATGGGGGTAGGTCAGATACGCAGTATTTT TRBJ2-3 - - TRBV19
CASSGRVVQETQYF TGTGCCAGCAGCGGGCGAGTAGTCCAAGAGACCCAGTACTTC TRBJ2-5 - few TRBV11-3
CASRGTNSPLHF TGTGCCAGCAGGGGGACCAATTCACCCCTCCACTTT TRBJ1-6 - - TRBV12-3/TRBV12-4
CASSRDRTQSPLHF TGTGCCAGCAGCAGGGACAGAACGCAGTCACCCCTCCACTTT TRBJ1-6 TRBD1 - TRBV12-3/TRBV12-4
CASRPSTGKSTDTQYF TGTGCCAGCAGACCTTCGACAGGGAAGTCAACAGATACGCAGTATTTT TRBJ2-3 TRBD1 many TRBV12-3/TRBV12-4
CASSLAGAPNEQFF TGTGCCAGCAGCTTAGCCGGGGCCCCCAATGAGCAGTTCTTC TRBJ2-1 - few TRBV7-2
CAVTPGQGFGVNSPLHF TGTGCCGTTACTCCGGGACAGGGATTTGGCGTTAATTCACCCCTCCACTTT TRBJ1-6 TRBD1 few TRBV6-1
CATSVRGYNEQFF TGTGCCACCAGTGTAAGAGGCTACAATGAGCAGTTCTTC TRBJ2-1 - - TRBV24-1
CASSYRGELFF TGTGCCAGCAGCTATCGGGGGGAGCTGTTTTTT TRBJ2-2 - - TRBV11-2
CASSELRNSLNSPLHF TGTGCCAGCAGTGAACTGAGGAACAGTTTAAATTCACCCCTCCACTTT TRBJ1-6 - - TRBV2
CATSRGEDRTTDTQYF TGTGCCACCAGCAGAGGCGAGGACAGGACCACAGATACGCAGTATTTT TRBJ2-3 TRBD1 - TRBV15
CASSFTAGGSEKLFF TGTGCCAGCAGCTTCACAGCCGGGGGGAGTGAAAAACTGTTTTTT TRBJ1-4 - - TRBV7-9
CASSQDGTVGSPLHF TGCGCCAGCAGCCAAGATGGGACCGTGGGCTCACCCCTCCACTTT TRBJ1-6 - - TRBV4-1
CAWSGGSGQPQHF TGTGCCTGGAGTGGCGGTTCTGGTCAGCCCCAGCATTTT TRBJ1-5 - - TRBV30
CASSLGAGGLHEQFF TGTGCCAGCAGCTTAGGGGCAGGGGGCTTGCATGAGCAGTTCTTC TRBJ2-1 TRBD1 - TRBV7-8
CASQTTISSYNSPLHF TGTGCCAGCCAGACGACCATTTCCTCCTATAATTCACCCCTCCACTTT TRBJ1-6 - - TRBV6-1
CASARPGQGKTQYF TGCGCCAGCGCTCGCCCGGGACAGGGCAAGACCCAGTACTTC TRBJ2-5 TRBD1 few TRBV4-1
CASSVDSKEPDTGELFF TGTGCCAGCAGTGTTGACAGTAAAGAGCCCGACACCGGGGAGCTGTTTTTT TRBJ2-2 - - TRBV2
CASSFRGVGAEAFF TGTGCCAGCAGTTTCCGGGGCGTAGGCGCTGAAGCTTTCTTT TRBJ1-1 - - TRBV12-3/TRBV12-4
CASSYLSGGLSYNEQFF TGTGCCAGCAGTTACCTGTCGGGGGGGCTTTCCTACAATGAGCAGTTCTTC TRBJ2-1 TRBD2 - TRBV6-2/TRBV6-3
CASSVYNSPLHF TGTGCCAGCAGTGTTTATAATTCACCCCTCCACTTT TRBJ1-6 - - TRBV25-1
CASSTGGENSPLHF TGTGCCAGCAGCACAGGGGGGGAGAATTCACCCCTCCACTTT TRBJ1-6 TRBD1 few TRBV12-3/TRBV12-4
CSARDPQTYEQYF TGCAGTGCTAGAGATCCCCAGACCTACGAGCAGTACTTC TRBJ2-7 - - TRBV20-1
CASSPRSGGYYGYTF TGCGCCAGCAGCCCCAGATCGGGGGGCTACTATGGCTACACCTTC TRBJ1-2 - many TRBV5-1
CASSQSGKGYGYTF TGTGCCAGCAGCCAAAGTGGTAAGGGATATGGCTACACCTTC TRBJ1-2 - few TRBV4-2
CASSQRALQGGGRYNEQFF TGCGCCAGCAGCCAGAGAGCATTACAAGGGGGCGGCAGGTACAATGAGCAGTTCTTC TRBJ2-1 TRBD1 once TRBV4-1
CASSLPLNYGYTF TGTGCCAGCAGCTTACCATTAAACTATGGCTACACCTTC TRBJ1-2 - - TRBV11-2
CASSQVSRGDEQFF TGTGCCAGCAGCCAAGTCAGTAGGGGCGATGAGCAGTTCTTC TRBJ2-1 - - TRBV4-2
CASSPLAGSEQFF TGTGCCAGCAGCCCTTTAGCGGGTTCTGAGCAGTTCTTC TRBJ2-1 TRBD2 few TRBV7-3
CASSGGVSDTQYF TGTGCCAGCAGCGGCGGGGTTTCAGATACGCAGTATTTT TRBJ2-3 - many TRBV9
CASSLAGAQNTEAFF TGTGCCAGCAGCTTAGCAGGGGCACAGAACACTGAAGCTTTCTTT TRBJ1-1 - few TRBV7-9
CASSRGTIGELFF TGCGCCAGCAGCCGCGGGACAATCGGGGAGCTGTTTTTT TRBJ2-2 - - TRBV4-1
CASSLGQRGETQYF TGCGCCAGCAGCTTGGGACAGCGTGGAGAGACCCAGTACTTC TRBJ2-5 - - TRBV5-1
CASSQDLSAGGIYEQFF TGCGCCAGCAGCCAAGATTTATCCGCGGGAGGGATTTATGAGCAGTTCTTC TRBJ2-1 TRBD2 - TRBV4-3
CSARDPSVREQFF TGCAGTGCTAGAGATCCTAGCGTACGGGAGCAGTTCTTC TRBJ2-1 - few TRBV20-1
CASSAMGEQYF TGTGCCAGCAGCGCGATGGGGGAGCAGTACTTC TRBJ2-7 - - TRBV7-9
CASSLSFGPTRLYEQYF TGTGCCAGCAGCTTATCGTTCGGACCGACAAGACTCTACGAGCAGTACTTC TRBJ2-7 - few TRBV7-8
CASRSGGTNYNEQFF TGTGCCAGCAGATCCGGTGGGACTAACTACAATGAGCAGTTCTTC TRBJ2-1 TRBD2 few TRBV7-8
CASSQDYFRAHYNEQFF TGTGCCAGCAGCCAAGATTATTTCAGGGCCCACTACAATGAGCAGTTCTTC TRBJ2-1 - - TRBV14
CASRDSGRVNEQFF TGCGCCAGCAGGGATAGCGGGAGGGTTAATGAGCAGTTCTTC TRBJ2-1 TRBD2 many TRBV10-2